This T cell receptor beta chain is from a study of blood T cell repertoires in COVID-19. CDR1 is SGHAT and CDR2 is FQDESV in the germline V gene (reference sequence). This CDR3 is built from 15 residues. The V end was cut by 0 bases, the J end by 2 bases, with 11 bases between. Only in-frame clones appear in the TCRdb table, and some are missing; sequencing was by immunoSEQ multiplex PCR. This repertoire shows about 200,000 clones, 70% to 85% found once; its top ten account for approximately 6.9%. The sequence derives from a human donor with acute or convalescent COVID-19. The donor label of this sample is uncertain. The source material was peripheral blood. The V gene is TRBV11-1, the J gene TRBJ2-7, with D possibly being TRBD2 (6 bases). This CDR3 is CASSLAAGSAYEQYF. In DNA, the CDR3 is TGTGCCAGCAGCTTAGCGGCGGGGTCAGCCTACGAGCAGTACTTC.